The 3 T cell receptor beta chains below were found in one sample sequenced in a study of OX40 agonist ivuxolimab in advanced cancers. The library was obtained by the immunoSEQ multiplex PCR assay. Here the immuneACCESS table is served through TCRdb, limited to in-frame sequences with V and J called. Missing clones are a known gap in these copies; in checked studies unresolved V genes cover under half, and the rest lacks a known reason. Recorded for this sample are about 68,000 clones; 83% of them occurred a single time. More than 1.4% of the sample goes to the ten largest clones. Sequencing was performed on CD4+ or CD8+ T cells sorted from blood, taken in a trial of the OX40 agonist ivuxolimab. Receptors were obtained from an adult with an advanced solid tumor such as melanoma, head and neck, liver or kidney cancer.

This chain connects TRBV5-6 to TRBJ2-2, with D tentatively TRBD1 (6 bases). Trimming cost V 1 base and J 7 bases, with 14 bases left between them. Germline V lookup: CDR1 SGHDT, CDR2 YYEEEE. The CDR3 extends over 15 amino acids. The CDR3 loop is CASSLTGLGGGELFF. Here the CDR3 DNA reads TGTGCCAGCAGCTTGACAGGGTTGGGCGGCGGGGAGCTGTTTTTT.

This chain connects TRBV6-4 to TRBJ2-1; 12 nucleotides align to TRBD2. CDR3 length equals 16 residues. Trimming cost V 6 bases and J 9 bases; bases outside gene matches: 12. CDR1 and CDR2 (germline): MRHNA, SNTAGT. The CDR3 region is CASRPTSGGLPGEQFF. CDR3 in DNA: TGTGCCAGCAGGCCGACTAGCGGGGGCCTCCCAGGTGAGCAGTTCTTC.

V is TRBV6-5 and J is TRBJ2-7; 15 nucleotides align to TRBD2. Per the germline V gene, CDR1 is MNHEY and CDR2 is SVGAGI. CDR3 length equals 15 residues. J lost 1 base, V lost 7 bases, and 2 bases had no gene match. CDR3 sequence (DNA): TGTGCCAGCACCGGGACTAGCGGGGGGTCCTACGAGCAGTACTTC. Translation gives CASTGTSGGSYEQYF.